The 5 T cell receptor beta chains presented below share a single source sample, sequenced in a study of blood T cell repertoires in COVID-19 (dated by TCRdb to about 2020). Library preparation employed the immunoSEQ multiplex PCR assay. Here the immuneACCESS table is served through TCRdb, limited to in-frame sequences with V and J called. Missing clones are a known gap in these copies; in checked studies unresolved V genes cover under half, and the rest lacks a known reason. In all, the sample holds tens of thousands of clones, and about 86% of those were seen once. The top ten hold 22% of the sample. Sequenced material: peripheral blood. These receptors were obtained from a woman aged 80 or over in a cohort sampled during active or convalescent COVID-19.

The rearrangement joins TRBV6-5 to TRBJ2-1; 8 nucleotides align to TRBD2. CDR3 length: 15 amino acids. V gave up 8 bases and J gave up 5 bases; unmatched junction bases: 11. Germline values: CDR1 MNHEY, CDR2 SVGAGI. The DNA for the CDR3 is TGTGCCAGCGCCCCCACGGCGGGAGGCAACAATGAGCAGTTCTTC. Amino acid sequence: CASAPTAGGNNEQFF.

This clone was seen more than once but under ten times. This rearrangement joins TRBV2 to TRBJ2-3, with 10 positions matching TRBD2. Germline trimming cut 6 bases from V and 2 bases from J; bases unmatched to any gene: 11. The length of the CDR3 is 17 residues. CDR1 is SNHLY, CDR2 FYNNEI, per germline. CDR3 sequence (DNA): TGTGCCAGCAGCGCTGGGGCGACTAGCGGGTCCACAGATACGCAGTATTTT. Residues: CASSAGATSGSTDTQYF.

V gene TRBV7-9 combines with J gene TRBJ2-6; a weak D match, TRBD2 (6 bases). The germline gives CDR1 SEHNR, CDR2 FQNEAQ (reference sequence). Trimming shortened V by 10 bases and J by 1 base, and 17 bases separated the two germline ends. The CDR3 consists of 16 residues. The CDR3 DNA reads TGTGCCACCCGCGGAGGGGAAGGTTCTGGGGCCAACGTCCTGACTTTC. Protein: CATRGGEGSGANVLTF.

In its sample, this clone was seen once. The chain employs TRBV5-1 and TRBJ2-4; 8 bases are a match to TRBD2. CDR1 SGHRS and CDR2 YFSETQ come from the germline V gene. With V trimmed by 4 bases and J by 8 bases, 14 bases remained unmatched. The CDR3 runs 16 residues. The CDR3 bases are TGCGCCAGCAGCGCGGGTAATACGGGAGGGGTAGACATTCAGTACTTC. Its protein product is CASSAGNTGGVDIQYF.

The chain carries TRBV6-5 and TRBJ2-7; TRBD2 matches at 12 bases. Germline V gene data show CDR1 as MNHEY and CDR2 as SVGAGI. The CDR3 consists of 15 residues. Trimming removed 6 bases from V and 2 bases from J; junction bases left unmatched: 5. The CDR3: CASRRTSGTTYEQYV. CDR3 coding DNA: TGTGCCAGCAGGAGGACTAGCGGGACAACCTACGAGCAGTACGTC.